This record concerns one T cell receptor beta chain sequence. Its antigen is undetermined. The data derive from a study of T cell responses to AZD1222 COVID-19 vaccine. General study points: The reported proportion of spike-specific TCRs targeting unmutated variant regions was nearly half. After the peak T cell response, and only then, were repertoires sampled. The span of vaccine-associated CD4 TCRs extended across spike, with dominance at 160-218 and 743-854.

Sequencing used immunoSEQ multiplex PCR; TCRdb keeps in-frame clones, though not all of them. In the table there are about 160,000 clones, 90% to 95% of which are singletons. V gave up 5 bases and J gave up 0 bases, with 10 bases separating them. The CDR3 runs 14 residues. In germline, CDR1 is KGHSH, CDR2 LQKENI. The material sequenced was peripheral blood, taken 28 days after the second AZD1222 dose. V is TRBV18 and J is TRBJ1-2; D unclear. This clonotype was obtained from an adult who received the AZD1222 COVID-19 vaccine. The CDR3 nucleotides read TGTGCCAGCTCATCGGCACTTGCTAACTATGGCTACACCTTC. Its protein product is CASSSALANYGYTF.